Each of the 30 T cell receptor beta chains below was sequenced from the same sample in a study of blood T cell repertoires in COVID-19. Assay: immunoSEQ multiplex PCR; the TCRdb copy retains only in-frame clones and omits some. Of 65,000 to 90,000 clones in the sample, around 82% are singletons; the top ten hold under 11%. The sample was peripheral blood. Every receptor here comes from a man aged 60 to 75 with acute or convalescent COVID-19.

The DNA for the CDR3 is TGTGCCAGTAGTCAGGACTTTTCGGGCTACACCTTC. Its translation is CASSQDFSGYTF. The chain recombines TRBV19 with TRBJ1-2, with D unclear. V shed 5 bases and J shed 8 bases, with 12 bases lying between them. This CDR3 is built from 12 residues. The germline V gene has CDR1 LNHDA and CDR2 SQIVND (reference sequence).

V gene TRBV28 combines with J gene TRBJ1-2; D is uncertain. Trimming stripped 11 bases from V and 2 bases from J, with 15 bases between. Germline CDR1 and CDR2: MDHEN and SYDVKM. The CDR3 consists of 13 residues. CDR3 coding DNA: TGTGCCCAGCAGGATCCGGTGAACTATGGCTACACCTTC. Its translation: CAQQDPVNYGYTF.

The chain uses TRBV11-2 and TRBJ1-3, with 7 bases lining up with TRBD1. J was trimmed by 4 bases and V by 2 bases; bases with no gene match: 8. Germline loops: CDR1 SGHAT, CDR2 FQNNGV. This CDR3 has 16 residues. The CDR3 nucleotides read TGTGCCAGCAGCTTACCAACCGGGACAGAAGGAAACACCATATATTTT. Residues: CASSLPTGTEGNTIYF. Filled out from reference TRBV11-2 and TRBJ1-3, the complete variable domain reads EAGVAQSPRYKIIEKRQSVAFWCNPISGHATLYWYQQILGQGPKLLIQFQNNGVVDDSQLPKDRFSAERLKGVDSTLKIQPAKLEDSAVYLCASSLPTGTEGNTIYFGEGSWLTVV.

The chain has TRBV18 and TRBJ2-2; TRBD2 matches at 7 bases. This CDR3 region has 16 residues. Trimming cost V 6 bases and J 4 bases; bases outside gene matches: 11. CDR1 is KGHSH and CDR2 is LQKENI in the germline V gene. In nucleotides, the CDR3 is TGTGCCAGCTCCCTCGGGACTATGGCAATCACCGGGGAGCTGTTTTTT. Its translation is CASSLGTMAITGELFF.

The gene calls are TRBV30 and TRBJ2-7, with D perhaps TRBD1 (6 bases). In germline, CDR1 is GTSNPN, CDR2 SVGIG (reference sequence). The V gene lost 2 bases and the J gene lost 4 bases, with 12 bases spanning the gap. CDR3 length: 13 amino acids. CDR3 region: CAWSPGQTYEQYF. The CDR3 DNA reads TGTGCCTGGAGTCCGGGACAAACATACGAGCAGTACTTC. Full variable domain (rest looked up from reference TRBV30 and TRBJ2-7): SQTIHQWPATLVQPVGSPLSLECTVEGTSNPNLYWYRQAAGRGLQLLFYSVGIGQISSEVPQNLSASRPQDRQFILSSKKLLLSDSGFYLCAWSPGQTYEQYFGPGTRLTVT.

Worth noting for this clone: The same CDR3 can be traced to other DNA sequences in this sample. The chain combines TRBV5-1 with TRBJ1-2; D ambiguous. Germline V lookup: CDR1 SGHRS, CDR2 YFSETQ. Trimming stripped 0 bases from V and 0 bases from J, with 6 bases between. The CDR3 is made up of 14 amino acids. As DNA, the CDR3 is TGCGCCAGCAGCTTGGAAAGAGCTAACTATGGCTACACCTTC. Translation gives CASSLERANYGYTF.

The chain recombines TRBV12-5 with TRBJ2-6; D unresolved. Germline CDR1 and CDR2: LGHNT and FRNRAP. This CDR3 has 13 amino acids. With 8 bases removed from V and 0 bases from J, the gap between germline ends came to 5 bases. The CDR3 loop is CASSSSGANVLTF. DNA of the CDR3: TGTGCTAGTTCCTCCTCTGGGGCCAACGTCCTGACTTTC.

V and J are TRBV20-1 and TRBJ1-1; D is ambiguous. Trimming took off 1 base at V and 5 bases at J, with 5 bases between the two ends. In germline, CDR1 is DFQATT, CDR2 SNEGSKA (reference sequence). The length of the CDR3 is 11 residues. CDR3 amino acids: CSARVQTEAFF. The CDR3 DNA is TGCAGTGCTAGAGTTCAAACTGAAGCTTTCTTT.

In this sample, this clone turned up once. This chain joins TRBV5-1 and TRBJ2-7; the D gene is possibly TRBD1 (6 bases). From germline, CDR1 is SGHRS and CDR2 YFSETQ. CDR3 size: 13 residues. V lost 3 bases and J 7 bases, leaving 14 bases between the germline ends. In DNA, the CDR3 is TGCGCCAGCAGCTCGGGACAACAGGAAGAGCAGTACTTC. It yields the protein CASSSGQQEEQYF.

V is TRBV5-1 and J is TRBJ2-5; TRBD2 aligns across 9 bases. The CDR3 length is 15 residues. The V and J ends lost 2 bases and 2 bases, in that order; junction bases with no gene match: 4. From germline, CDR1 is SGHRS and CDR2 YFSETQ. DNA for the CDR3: TGCGCCAGCAGCTTTACTAGCGGGCCGCAAGAGACCCAGTACTTC. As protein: CASSFTSGPQETQYF. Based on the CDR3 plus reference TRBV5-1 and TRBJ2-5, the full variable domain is KAGVTQTPRYLIKTRGQQVTLSCSPISGHRSVSWYQQTPGQGLQFLFEYFSETQRNKGNFPGRFSGRQFSNSRSEMNVSTLELGDSALYLCASSFTSGPQETQYFGPGTRLLVL.

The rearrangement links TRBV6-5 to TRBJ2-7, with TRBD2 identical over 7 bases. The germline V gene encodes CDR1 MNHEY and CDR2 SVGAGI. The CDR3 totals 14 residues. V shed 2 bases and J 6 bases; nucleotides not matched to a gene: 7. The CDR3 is CASSYGGSSSEQYF. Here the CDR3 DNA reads TGTGCCAGCAGTTACGGCGGGAGCTCTAGCGAGCAGTACTTC.

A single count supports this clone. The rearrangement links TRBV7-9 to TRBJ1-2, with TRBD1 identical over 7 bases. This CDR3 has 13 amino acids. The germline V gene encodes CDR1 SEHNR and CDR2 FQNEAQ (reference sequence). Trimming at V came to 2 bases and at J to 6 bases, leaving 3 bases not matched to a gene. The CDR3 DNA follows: TGTGCCAGCAGCTTACTCGGGACAGATGGCTACACCTTC. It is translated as CASSLLGTDGYTF.

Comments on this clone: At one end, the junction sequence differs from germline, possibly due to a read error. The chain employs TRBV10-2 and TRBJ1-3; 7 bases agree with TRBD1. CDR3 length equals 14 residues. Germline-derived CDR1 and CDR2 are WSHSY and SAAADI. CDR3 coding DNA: TGCGCTAGCAGTGAACAGGGGATTGGAAACACCATATATTTT. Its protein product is CASSEQGIGNTIYF.

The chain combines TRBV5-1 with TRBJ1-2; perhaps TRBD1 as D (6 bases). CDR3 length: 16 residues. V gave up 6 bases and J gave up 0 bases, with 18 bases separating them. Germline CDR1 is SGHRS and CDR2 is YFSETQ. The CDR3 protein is CASTSGGAGANYGYTF. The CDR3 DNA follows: TGCGCCAGCACATCCGGAGGAGCAGGGGCTAACTATGGCTACACCTTC.

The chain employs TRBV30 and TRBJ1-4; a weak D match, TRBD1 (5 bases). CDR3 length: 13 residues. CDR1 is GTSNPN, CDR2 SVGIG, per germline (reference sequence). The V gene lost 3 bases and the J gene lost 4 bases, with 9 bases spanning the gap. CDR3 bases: TGTGCCTGGAGGCCGACAGATAATGAAAAACTGTTTTTT. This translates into CAWRPTDNEKLFF.

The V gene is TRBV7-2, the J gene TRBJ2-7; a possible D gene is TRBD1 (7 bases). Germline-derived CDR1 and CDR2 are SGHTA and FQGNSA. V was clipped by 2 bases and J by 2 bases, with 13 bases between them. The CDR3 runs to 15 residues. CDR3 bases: TGTGCCAGCAGCTTACAGGGGGGACTTACCTACGAGCAGTACTTC. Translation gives CASSLQGGLTYEQYF.

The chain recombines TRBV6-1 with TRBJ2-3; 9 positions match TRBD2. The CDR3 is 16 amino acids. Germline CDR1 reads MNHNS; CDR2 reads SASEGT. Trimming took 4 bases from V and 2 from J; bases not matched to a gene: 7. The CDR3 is CASSGRAGGFTDTQYF. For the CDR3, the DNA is TGTGCCAGCAGTGGACGAGCGGGGGGATTCACAGATACGCAGTATTTT.

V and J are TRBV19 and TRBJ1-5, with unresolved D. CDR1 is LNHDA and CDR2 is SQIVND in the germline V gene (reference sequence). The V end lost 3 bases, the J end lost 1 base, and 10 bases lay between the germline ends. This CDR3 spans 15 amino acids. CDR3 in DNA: TGTGCCAGTAGTATCGGGAGGATAAGCAATCAGCCCCAGCATTTT. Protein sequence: CASSIGRISNQPQHF. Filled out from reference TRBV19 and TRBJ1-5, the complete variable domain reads DGGITQSPKYLFRKEGQNVTLSCEQNLNHDAMYWYRQDPGQGLRLIYYSQIVNDFQKGDIAEGYSVSREKKESFPLTVTSAQKNPTAFYLCASSIGRISNQPQHFGDGTRLSIL.

CDR3 nucleotide sequence: TGTGCCAGCAGCCAACTAAACACCATATATTTT. This sequence encodes CASSQLNTIYF. The chain combines TRBV6-6 with TRBJ1-3; D unresolved. V was shortened by 6 bases and J by 6 bases, with 6 bases between the two germline ends. This CDR3 is 11 amino acids long. Germline V gene lookup returns CDR1 MNHNY and CDR2 SVGAGI (reference sequence).

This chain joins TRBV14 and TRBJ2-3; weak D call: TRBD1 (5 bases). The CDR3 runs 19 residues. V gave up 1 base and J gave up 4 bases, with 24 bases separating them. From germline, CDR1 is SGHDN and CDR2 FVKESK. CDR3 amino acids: CASSQGFQGRWGRADTQYF. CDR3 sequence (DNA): TGTGCCAGCAGCCAAGGATTTCAAGGGCGTTGGGGCAGAGCAGATACGCAGTATTTT.

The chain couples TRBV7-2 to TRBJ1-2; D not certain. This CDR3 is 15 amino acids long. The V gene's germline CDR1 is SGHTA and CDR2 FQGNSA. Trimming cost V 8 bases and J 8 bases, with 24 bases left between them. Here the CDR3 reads CASAYRAGGDGGYTF. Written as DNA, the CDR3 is TGTGCCAGCGCTTACCGGGCGGGCGGGGATGGCGGCTACACCTTC.

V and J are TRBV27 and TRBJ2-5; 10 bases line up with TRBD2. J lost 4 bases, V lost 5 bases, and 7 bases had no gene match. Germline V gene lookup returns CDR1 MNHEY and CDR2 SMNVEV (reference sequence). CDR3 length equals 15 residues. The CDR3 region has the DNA TGTGCCAGCAGTCCGCTCAGCGGGGGGGCAGAGACCCAGTACTTC. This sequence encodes CASSPLSGGAETQYF.

The chain's CDR3 is CASSIRAGNTDTQYF. As DNA, the CDR3 is TGTGCCAGTAGTATTCGAGCGGGGAACACAGATACGCAGTATTTT. V usage is TRBV19 and J usage is TRBJ2-3, with 7 bases matching TRBD2. With V trimmed by 3 bases and J by 2 bases, 5 bases remained unmatched. The CDR3 sequence is 15 residues long. Germline CDR1 is LNHDA and CDR2 is SQIVND (reference sequence).

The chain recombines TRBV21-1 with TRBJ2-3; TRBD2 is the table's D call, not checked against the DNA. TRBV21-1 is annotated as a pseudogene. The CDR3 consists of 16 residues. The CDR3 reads CASRDGAGGRTDTQYF. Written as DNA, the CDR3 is TGTGCCAGCAGGGATGGCGCCGGAGGCAGAACAGATACGCAGTATTTT.

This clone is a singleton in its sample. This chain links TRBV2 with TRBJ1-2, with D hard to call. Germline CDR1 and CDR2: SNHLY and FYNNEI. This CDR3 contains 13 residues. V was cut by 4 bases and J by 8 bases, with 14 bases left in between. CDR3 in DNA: TGTGCCAGCAGTGTCACGGTCCTAGGCGGCTACACCTTC. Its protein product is CASSVTVLGGYTF.

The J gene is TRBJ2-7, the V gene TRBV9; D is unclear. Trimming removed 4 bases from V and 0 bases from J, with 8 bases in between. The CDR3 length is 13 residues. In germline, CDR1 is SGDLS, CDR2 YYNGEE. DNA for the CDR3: TGTGCCAGCAGCTCCGCCAGCTCCTACGAGCAGTACTTC. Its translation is CASSSASSYEQYF.

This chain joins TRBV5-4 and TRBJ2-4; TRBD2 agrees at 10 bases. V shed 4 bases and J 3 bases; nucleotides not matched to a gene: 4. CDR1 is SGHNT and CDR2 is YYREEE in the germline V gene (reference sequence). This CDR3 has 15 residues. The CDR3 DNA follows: TGTGCCAGCAGCACAGCGGGAGGGGGCAAAAACATTCAGTACTTC. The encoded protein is CASSTAGGGKNIQYF.

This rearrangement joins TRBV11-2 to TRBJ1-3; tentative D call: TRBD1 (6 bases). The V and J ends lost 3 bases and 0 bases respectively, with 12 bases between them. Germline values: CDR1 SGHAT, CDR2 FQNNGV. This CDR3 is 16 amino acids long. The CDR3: CASSLGAYGSGNTIYF. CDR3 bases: TGTGCCAGCAGCTTGGGGGCGTACGGCTCTGGAAACACCATATATTTT.

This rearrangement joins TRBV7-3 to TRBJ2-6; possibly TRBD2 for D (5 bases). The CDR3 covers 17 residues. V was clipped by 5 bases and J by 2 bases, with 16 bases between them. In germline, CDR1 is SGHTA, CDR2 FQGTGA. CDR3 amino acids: CASSRDPGIAGANVLTF. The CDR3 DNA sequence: TGTGCCAGCAGCCGAGATCCGGGGATAGCTGGGGCCAACGTCCTGACTTTC.

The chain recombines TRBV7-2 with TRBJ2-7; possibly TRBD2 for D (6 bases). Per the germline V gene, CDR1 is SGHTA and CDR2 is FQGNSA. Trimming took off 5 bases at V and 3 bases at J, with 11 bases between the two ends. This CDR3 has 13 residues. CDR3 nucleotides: TGTGCCAGCAGCCCAGCCGGGAGCTACGAGCAGTACTTC. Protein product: CASSPAGSYEQYF.